The rows below give T cell receptor beta chains drawn from one sample of a study of cytomegalovirus exposure and HLA in healthy donors. The protocol was immunoSEQ multiplex PCR, while the TCRdb copy is restricted to in-frame clones and leaves out a portion. This table has some 76,000 clones, roughly 76% appearing once. Sequencing was done on a sample of PBMCs. Source of these receptors: a male donor in good health and CMV-seropositive. Both conserved end residues are part of each CDR3. A D gene is named only where the DNA matches it firmly. The size entry is marked missing in some rows and otherwise reads once, few, many or a size class.

clone size	V gene	D gene	J gene	CDR3 DNA	CDR3 protein
NA	TRBV6-1	NA	TRBJ1-2	TGTGCCAGCAGGGCCTCTTCCGGGACACCCTATGGCTACACCTTC	CASRASSGTPYGYTF
NA	TRBV5-1	NA	TRBJ1-5	TGCGCCAGCAGCTTAACCGTGGGGGCCAATCAGCCCCAGCATTTT	CASSLTVGANQPQHF
NA	TRBV5-6	TRBD1	TRBJ2-4	TGTGCCAGCAGCGAACAGGGGTCTGGGGTTCTGACCAAAAACATTCAGTACTTC	CASSEQGSGVLTKNIQYF
NA	TRBV5-1	TRBD1	TRBJ1-1	TGCGCCAGCAGCTTGGGACAGGGATTGAACACTGAAGCTTTCTTT	CASSLGQGLNTEAFF
NA	TRBV15	TRBD1	TRBJ1-5	TGTGCCACCAGCAGTTCGGGGCAGGGGGAACAGCCCCAGCATTTT	CATSSSGQGEQPQHF
few	TRBV19	NA	TRBJ1-6	TGTGCCAGTAGTTCGACCAAGGACAGTACCAATTCACCCCTCCACTTT	CASSSTKDSTNSPLHF
NA	TRBV9	NA	TRBJ1-2	TGTGCCAGCAGCGTAGGAAACAGGCCAAACTATGGCTACACCTTC	CASSVGNRPNYGYTF
NA	TRBV15	NA	TRBJ2-4	TGTGCCACCAGCAGAGTCTCACCTAGGTTAGCCAAAAACATTCAGTACTTC	CATSRVSPRLAKNIQYF
once	TRBV28	NA	TRBJ2-3	TGTGCCAGCAGTTTTGGGGGGGCCAGGGATACGCAGTATTTT	CASSFGGARDTQYF
NA	TRBV14	NA	TRBJ2-7	TGTGCCAGCAGCCAAGTCAGATACGAGCAGTACTTC	CASSQVRYEQYF
NA	TRBV19	TRBD2	TRBJ2-7	TGTGCCAGTAGTGGCCGGACTAGCGGACACGAGCAGTACTTC	CASSGRTSGHEQYF
NA	TRBV4-3	TRBD1	TRBJ1-6	TGCGCCAGCAGCCAAGTTGGGAAAGGACAGGGGAATTCACCCCTCCACTTT	CASSQVGKGQGNSPLHF
NA	TRBV5-1	TRBD1	TRBJ1-2	TGCGCCAGCAGCCCCGAAGGACAGGGGGCGAGGGGCTACACCTTC	CASSPEGQGARGYTF
few	TRBV4-1	NA	TRBJ1-1	TGCGCCAGCAGAGATCTAGGGACACTGAACACTGAAGCTTTCTTT	CASRDLGTLNTEAFF
NA	TRBV7-9	TRBD1	TRBJ2-1	TGTGCCAGCAGCTTAGGATCCGGGACAGGGGAGTACAATGAGCAGTTCTTC	CASSLGSGTGEYNEQFF
NA	TRBV2	NA	TRBJ1-4	TGTGCCAGCAACCCGGGTCGAGAAAAACTGTTTTTT	CASNPGREKLFF
few	TRBV2	TRBD2	TRBJ2-5	TGTGCCAGCAGAGGGGATCCGGGACTAGCGCAAGAGACCCAGTACTTC	CASRGDPGLAQETQYF
once	TRBV19	TRBD2	TRBJ2-7	TGTGCCAGTAGTGAGGTAGCGGGGTACGAGCAGTACTTC	CASSEVAGYEQYF
NA	TRBV30	NA	TRBJ1-6	TGTGCCTGGAGTAGGCAACGCCAAAGGGGGTACGGGGTATCTCCCCTCCACTTT	CAWSRQRQRGYGVSPLHF
NA	TRBV9	TRBD1	TRBJ2-7	TGTGCCAGCAGCGAGTCTCCCCGAGGGGGCGAGTACGAGCAGTACTTC	CASSESPRGGEYEQYF
few	TRBV7-2	TRBD2	TRBJ2-3	TGTGCCAGCAGCTTAATCGGGAGGACAACAGATACGCAGTATTTT	CASSLIGRTTDTQYF
NA	TRBV13	NA	TRBJ1-2	TGTGCCAGCAGCATTCGACAGACCTATGGCTACACCTTC	CASSIRQTYGYTF
NA	TRBV9	TRBD1	TRBJ2-5	TGTGCCAGCAGCGTAGAAGGGACAGTGGGGCGCGGGCAGTACTTC	CASSVEGTVGRGQYF
NA	TRBV10-1	TRBD2	TRBJ2-4	TGCGCCAGCAGCGCGACACTCCTAGCGGTAAAAAACATTCAGTACTTC	CASSATLLAVKNIQYF
NA	TRBV19	NA	TRBJ2-5	TGTGCCAGTAGGACCGCGGGGAATCACAGCCAGTACTTC	CASRTAGNHSQYF
NA	TRBV19	NA	TRBJ2-7	TGTGCCAGTAGTATAGCGGCAGGGGGGAACGAGCAGTACTTC	CASSIAAGGNEQYF
NA	TRBV4-1	NA	TRBJ2-3	TGCGCCAGCAGCCAAGGCCACGGGGGATCAGATACGCAGTATTTT	CASSQGHGGSDTQYF
NA	TRBV5-1	NA	TRBJ2-5	TGCGCCAGCCAGCTTGGCACCAGGGCAGGGGAGACCCAGTACTTC	CASQLGTRAGETQYF
NA	TRBV5-4	NA	TRBJ2-3	TGTGCCAGCAGCTTGGGAGGTGGGAGAACAGATACGCAGTATTTT	CASSLGGGRTDTQYF
few	TRBV5-4	TRBD1	TRBJ2-7	TGTGCCAGCAGCCGGGACAGGGGGCGTACCTACGAGCAGTACTTC	CASSRDRGRTYEQYF
NA	TRBV12-5	TRBD1	TRBJ2-7	TGTGCTAGTGGTTCCCTAGAGACAGGGGGTAATTACGAGCAGTACTTC	CASGSLETGGNYEQYF
NA	TRBV4-1	TRBD1	TRBJ2-3	TGCGCCAGCAGCCAAGCGTATGGGACAGCGTCCACAGATACGCAGTATTTT	CASSQAYGTASTDTQYF
NA	TRBV27	TRBD1	TRBJ1-1	TGTGCCAGCAGGTCTGGACAGGGACGCACTGAAGCTTTCTTT	CASRSGQGRTEAFF
NA	TRBV6-1	TRBD1	TRBJ2-1	TGTGCCAGCAGTGGCCCAGACAGGGCCTCCTACAATGAGCAGTTCTTC	CASSGPDRASYNEQFF
NA	TRBV10-3	TRBD1	TRBJ1-5	TGTGCCATTAAACAGGGGAAGGGGAATCAGCCCCAGCATTTT	CAIKQGKGNQPQHF
NA	TRBV14	TRBD1	TRBJ1-2	TGTGCCAGCAGCTGGGACAGGGGCTATGGCTACACCTTC	CASSWDRGYGYTF
NA	TRBV4-3	NA	TRBJ2-7	TGCGCCAGCAGCCAAGGGACTGTCTACGAGCAGTACTTC	CASSQGTVYEQYF
few	TRBV27	TRBD1	TRBJ1-6	TGTGCCAGCAGTCGGGACAGCTATTCACCCCTCCACTTT	CASSRDSYSPLHF
NA	TRBV5-1	TRBD2	TRBJ2-7	TGCGCCAGCAGCTTGGGACGCGGGGGGGCGTCCGTGGGGGAGCAGTACTTC	CASSLGRGGASVGEQYF
once	TRBV27	TRBD1	TRBJ1-5	TGTGCCAGCAGTTTAGAGGGGGCGAGCAATCAGCCCCAGCATTTT	CASSLEGASNQPQHF
NA	TRBV2	TRBD1	TRBJ1-1	TGTGCCAGCAGCGGGGACAGGGGCATAACGTCTGAAGCTTTCTTT	CASSGDRGITSEAFF
NA	TRBV7-6	TRBD2	TRBJ2-3	TGTGCCAGCAGCTCCAGCGGGGCAAGCACAGATACGCAGTATTTT	CASSSSGASTDTQYF
few	TRBV9	NA	TRBJ2-7	TGTGCCAGCAGCGTAGAAGGGGGTCACAACGAGCAGTACTTC	CASSVEGGHNEQYF
once	TRBV7-3	NA	TRBJ2-2	TGTGCCAGCAGCCCGACTGGGACCGGGGAGCTGTTTTTT	CASSPTGTGELFF
NA	TRBV11-2	NA	TRBJ1-3	TGTGCCAGCAGCTTCGTCCCACAGGTCGGTGGAAACACCATATATTTT	CASSFVPQVGGNTIYF
NA	TRBV27	TRBD1	TRBJ1-5	TGTGCCAGCAGTTCAAGACAGGGGCGTAGCAATCAGCCCCAGCATTTT	CASSSRQGRSNQPQHF
NA	TRBV5-5	TRBD2	TRBJ2-1	TGTGCCAGCAGCTTGGTAGATAGCGGGAGCGATGAGCAGTTCTTC	CASSLVDSGSDEQFF